This is a list of T cell receptor beta chains from one sample in a study of blood T cell repertoires in COVID-19. Produced via immunoSEQ multiplex PCR; TCRdb's table is partial and in-frame only. The sample lists nearly 300,000 clones; about nine tenths were seen once. Sequenced material: PBMCs or T cells enriched from blood (not recorded which). The receptors stem from a woman aged 45 to 65 who had been exposed to COVID-19. Both conserved end residues are part of each CDR3.

V gene,J gene,CDR3 protein
TRBV12-5,TRBJ2-1,CASGLVLASSLPNEQFF
TRBV5-1,TRBJ1-2,CASSQDRGGYGYTF
TRBV5-6,TRBJ1-2,CASSRVTENYGYTF
TRBV30,TRBJ2-7,CAWSVGGSSYEQYF
TRBV7-2,TRBJ2-3,CASSLGGLAGDTQYF
TRBV7-2,TRBJ2-1,CASSSPGTGDNEQFF
TRBV29-1,TRBJ1-2,CSVSSRGLYGYTF
TRBV5-1,TRBJ2-1,CASSFRGQDNEQFF
TRBV11-2,TRBJ2-5,CASSLVTAKETQYF
TRBV19,TRBJ2-3,CASTARLAGGTDTQYF
TRBV2,TRBJ1-5,CASSRTQGLSNQPQHF
TRBV5-4,TRBJ2-2,CASSRDRSTGELFF
TRBV11-2,TRBJ1-6,CASSLEGQGSSPLHF
TRBV3-1/TRBV3-2,TRBJ2-3,CASSQESAGGTDTQYF
TRBV12-3/TRBV12-4,TRBJ2-7,CASSRGQVYEQYF
TRBV28,TRBJ2-7,CASISGREHEQYF
TRBV7-2,TRBJ2-2,CASSLVILPANTGELFF
TRBV2,TRBJ1-1,CASRPQGAVTEAFF
TRBV19,TRBJ1-3,CASSSPGGTTIYF
TRBV3-1/TRBV3-2,TRBJ1-1,CASSGQMNTEAFF
TRBV3-1/TRBV3-2,TRBJ2-3,CASSQVSSGGAGTQYF
TRBV28,TRBJ1-6,CASRGLNSPLHF
TRBV11-2,TRBJ2-2,CASSLLWGDTGELFF
TRBV10-3,TRBJ1-1,CAISQGQGNTEAFF
TRBV19,TRBJ2-7,CASKQGGVGYEQYF
TRBV5-1,TRBJ2-7,CASSLGDNAYEQYF
TRBV7-8,TRBJ1-5,CASSLLRGAFQPQHF
TRBV2,TRBJ2-2,CASSDGRVNTGELFF
TRBV4-2,TRBJ2-1,CASSQEGLGAISYNEQFF
TRBV20-1,TRBJ2-5,CSASRRETQYF
TRBV4-1,TRBJ1-5,CASSQGAPNQPQHF
TRBV15,TRBJ2-3,CATSVRTQSTDTQYF
TRBV29-1,TRBJ2-3,CSVGGSGVDTQYF
TRBV5-6,TRBJ2-7,CASSLRRQGLAYEQYF
TRBV18,TRBJ1-2,CASSPNMEPTGAENGYTF
TRBV2,TRBJ1-1,CASSASGRENTEAFF
TRBV19,TRBJ2-6,CASSTGTGRSGANVLTF
TRBV15,TRBJ2-2,CATSRLGQGFAGELFF
TRBV14,TRBJ1-2,CASSQGFLSNYGYTF
TRBV12-5,TRBJ2-5,CASGISGGGETQYF
TRBV7-7,TRBJ2-3,CASSLGTGPTDTQYF
TRBV5-4,TRBJ2-1,CASNPRGGGAYNEQFF
TRBV5-6,TRBJ2-1,CASSLPTGSHEQFF
TRBV6-5,TRBJ1-5,CASSYSGGSNQPQHF
TRBV28,TRBJ2-7,CASSRPREQYF
TRBV6-4,TRBJ2-7,CASSDKAPPGLSSYEQYF
TRBV18,TRBJ1-5,CASSNRGDSQPQHF
TRBV28,TRBJ1-5,CASSPQGGLNQPQHF
TRBV5-1,TRBJ2-7,CASSLGAGSYEQYF
TRBV19,TRBJ1-4,CASSGREEKLFF